This T cell receptor beta chain is from a study of Graves' ophthalmopathy and Graves' hyperthyroidism. Broader study findings: A classifier, a 13-signature model, separated ophthalmopathy from stable hyperthyroidism with more than 85% sensitivity and about 81% specificity.

Regarding this clonotype: Its specificity is unknown.

The V and J ends lost 5 bases and 4 bases, in that order; junction bases with no gene match: 8. The CDR3 contains 15 residues. RNA transcripts were the template, and TCR beta CDR3 regions were amplified from them. Following a first-round RT-PCR that used HTBI primers, a second-round multiplex PCR was carried out. TCRdb redid the calling of the multiplex PCR reads with MiXCR, one entry per CDR3 protein. The sample carries about 700,000 distinct CDR3 sequences, roughly two fifths recorded once. Sequencing was done on a sample of peripheral blood. The sequence came from an adult man with Graves' ophthalmopathy. The rearrangement uses TRBV12-3 or TRBV12-4 and TRBJ1-1, with TRBD1 matching 9 bases. Written as DNA, the CDR3 is TGTGCCAGCAGTGATGATAACAGGGGGCCCACTGAAGCTTTCTTT. Protein: CASSDDNRGPTEAFF.